The 2 T cell receptor beta chains below all came from one sample that was sequenced in a study of OX40 agonist ivuxolimab in advanced cancers. The repertoire was sequenced with immunoSEQ multiplex PCR; TCRdb's copy has only in-frame clones and lacks some. The data show some 94,000 clones, 90% to 97% seen once. The material was CD4+ or CD8+ T cells sorted from blood, obtained in a trial of the OX40 agonist ivuxolimab. The receptors come from an adult with an advanced solid tumor such as melanoma, head and neck, liver or kidney cancer.

This clone was detected once. The chain recombines TRBV11-3 with TRBJ2-7; D gene unclear. The CDR3 consists of 14 residues. Trimming took 5 bases from V and 0 from J, leaving 11 bases between them. Germline assignment: CDR1 SGHNT and CDR2 YENEEA. DNA for the CDR3: TGTGCCAGCAGCCCCAGCCTACACTCCTACGAGCAGTACTTC. This sequence encodes CASSPSLHSYEQYF.

This chain connects TRBV7-3 to TRBJ2-3; D perhaps matches TRBD2 (6 bases). The CDR3 sequence is 16 residues long. CDR1 is SGHTA and CDR2 is FQGTGA in the germline V gene. V gave up 2 bases and J gave up 5 bases, with 17 bases separating them. This chain's CDR3 is CASSLVGGEPGDTQYF. The CDR3 coding sequence is TGTGCCAGCAGCTTAGTTGGCGGGGAACCGGGAGATACGCAGTATTTT. The variable domain in full, completed from reference TRBV7-3 and TRBJ2-3, reads GAGVSQTPSNKVTEKGKYVELRCDPISGHTALYWYRQSLGQGPEFLIYFQGTGAADDSGLPNDRFFAVRPEGSVSTLKIQRTERGDSAVYLCASSLVGGEPGDTQYFGPGTRLTVL.